This TCR beta chain emerged from a study of blood T cell repertoires in COVID-19. This table comes from immunoSEQ multiplex PCR, and its TCRdb copy is limited to in-frame clones, with some not included. Of approximately 150,000 clones in the sample, approximately 88% were seen once. CDR1 LNHDA and CDR2 SQIVND come from the germline V gene (reference sequence). This CDR3 spans 13 amino acids. Trimming shortened V by 5 bases and J by 2 bases, and 9 bases separated the two germline ends. This sequence originates from a man in his 60s with acute or convalescent COVID-19. Sequencing was carried out using peripheral blood. V and J are TRBV19 and TRBJ1-2; D not resolved. Here the CDR3 DNA reads TGTGCCAGTAGTGAGGCAGACAACTATGGCTACACCTTC. It translates to CASSEADNYGYTF.